Shown below are 17 T cell receptor beta chains from a single sample sequenced in a study of T cell responses to AZD1222 COVID-19 vaccine (dated by TCRdb to about 2021). Library construction relied on the immunoSEQ multiplex PCR assay. TCRdb mirrors the immuneACCESS table, restricted to in-frame sequences. Some clones are absent from its copies; in checked studies, under half trace to an unresolved V gene, and the reason for the others is unknown. Within this sample are roughly 100,000 clones, with around nine tenths of them counted one time only. The ten largest clones add up to 20% to 25% of the sample. In light of the paper, this sample's time point label describes: baseline before first vaccination. This sample comprised peripheral blood, obtained on day 0 of AZD1222 vaccination. The receptors originated from an adult in good health.

The chain's CDR3 is CASSLRPDTQYF. The CDR3 DNA follows: TGTGCCAGCAGCTTGCGCCCAGATACGCAGTATTTT. This chain connects TRBV7-2 to TRBJ2-3, with no clear D. The V gene lost 3 bases and the J gene lost 4 bases, with 5 bases spanning the gap. The CDR3 length is 12 residues. CDR1 is SGHTA and CDR2 is FQGNSA in the germline V gene.

V is TRBV18 and J is TRBJ1-2; 10 bases line up with TRBD1. From germline, CDR1 is KGHSH and CDR2 LQKENI. J lost 6 bases, V lost 3 bases, and 7 bases had no gene match. The CDR3 has 15 residues. The CDR3 DNA reads as TGTGCCAGCTCACCGGGACAGGGGACTCCGGATGGCTACACCTTC. Residues: CASSPGQGTPDGYTF. The full variable domain, its missing parts supplied by reference TRBV18 and TRBJ1-2, is NAGVMQNPRHLVRRRGQEARLRCSPMKGHSHVYWYRQLPEEGLKFMVYLQKENIIDESGMPKERFSAEFPKEGPSILRIQQVVRGDSAAYFCASSPGQGTPDGYTFGSGTRLTVV.

The rearrangement uses TRBV28 and TRBJ1-1; D is unresolved. This CDR3 contains 15 residues. Germline V lookup: CDR1 MDHEN, CDR2 SYDVKM. The V gene lost 8 bases and the J gene lost 2 bases, with 18 bases spanning the gap. The CDR3 region has the DNA TGTGCCAGCTACCCCGGCGCGGGAGGTAACACTGAAGCTTTCTTT. Translated, it gives CASYPGAGGNTEAFF.

V and J are TRBV15 and TRBJ2-7; D is ambiguous. The V gene lost 1 base and the J gene lost 2 bases, with 9 bases spanning the gap. Germline V gene sequence: CDR1 LNHNV, CDR2 YYDKDF (reference sequence). The CDR3 extends over 14 amino acids. CDR3 coding DNA: TGTGCCACCAGCAGAGTGGACGGAACCTACGAGCAGTACTTC. This gives the protein CATSRVDGTYEQYF.

The CDR3 is CASARDRGSGNTIYF. CDR3 nucleotides: TGTGCCAGCGCGCGGGACAGGGGATCAGGAAACACCATATATTTT. The chain links TRBV18 to TRBJ1-3, with 10 nucleotides matching TRBD1. Germline V CDR1 and CDR2: KGHSH, LQKENI. V was clipped by 8 bases and J by 4 bases; unmatched bases: 8. The CDR3 spans 15 residues.

The chain's CDR3 is CASGLVRGQGAGGYTF. CDR3 nucleotides: TGTGCTAGTGGTTTGGTACGGGGGCAGGGGGCAGGTGGCTACACCTTC. The genes are TRBV12-5 and TRBJ1-2; 8 bases line up with TRBD1. The V segment lost 0 bases and the J segment 7 bases; nucleotides outside the gene matches: 10. This CDR3 comprises 16 residues. Germline assignment: CDR1 LGHNT and CDR2 FRNRAP.

The V and J genes are TRBV28 and TRBJ2-5, with D unresolved. V lost 2 bases and J 4 bases, leaving 5 bases between the germline ends. This CDR3 comprises 12 residues. Per the germline V gene, CDR1 is MDHEN and CDR2 is SYDVKM. The CDR3 DNA follows: TGTGCCAGCAGTTTAACTCGAGAGACCCAGTACTTC. Its protein is CASSLTRETQYF. The full variable domain, rest sourced from reference TRBV28 and TRBJ2-5, is DVKVTQSSRYLVKRTGEKVFLECVQDMDHENMFWYRQDPGLGLRLIYFSYDVKMKEKGDIPEGYSVSREKKERFSLILESASTNQTSMYLCASSLTRETQYFGPGTRLLVL.

The V and J genes are TRBV9 and TRBJ1-2, with 10 positions matching TRBD1. This CDR3 spans 17 amino acids. The germline V gene has CDR1 SGDLS and CDR2 YYNGEE. The V gene end was trimmed by 3 bases and the J gene end by 4 bases; junction bases not matched to a gene: 12. CDR3 coding DNA: TGTGCCAGCAGCGCGGACGGAGGACAGGGGGATCTCTATGGCTACACCTTC. Translating gives CASSADGGQGDLYGYTF.

The CDR3 DNA is TGTGCCAGCAGTAATGGACAGGGAGAATACGAGCAGTACTTC. Translation gives CASSNGQGEYEQYF. The chain is built from TRBV6-2 or TRBV6-3 and TRBJ2-7; TRBD1 aligns across 8 bases. The germline V gene has CDR1 MNHEY and CDR2 SVGEGT. Losses at the gene ends were 5 bases for V and 4 bases for J; bases not matched to a gene: 7. CDR3 size: 14 residues.

V and J are TRBV6-2 or TRBV6-3 and TRBJ1-4; D is undetermined. This CDR3 spans 17 amino acids. Germline V gene sequence: CDR1 MNHEY, CDR2 SVGEGT. V lost 5 bases to trimming and J lost 0 bases, with 16 bases between them. CDR3 coding DNA: TGTGCCAGCAGTCACATTCCCTCGGGCGCAACTAATGAAAAACTGTTTTTT. The encoded protein is CASSHIPSGATNEKLFF.

The CDR3 DNA reads TGTGCCAGTAGTATAGGAGGGGACTCCTCCTACGAGCAGTACTTC. Its translation is CASSIGGDSSYEQYF. The chain uses TRBV19 and TRBJ2-7; possible D gene TRBD2, 6 bases. V gave up 1 base and J gave up 0 bases, with 10 bases separating them. The CDR3 consists of 15 residues. CDR1 LNHDA and CDR2 SQIVND come from the germline V gene (reference sequence). The variable domain in full, completed from reference TRBV19 and TRBJ2-7, reads DGGITQSPKYLFRKEGQNVTLSCEQNLNHDAMYWYRQDPGQGLRLIYYSQIVNDFQKGDIAEGYSVSREKKESFPLTVTSAQKNPTAFYLCASSIGGDSSYEQYFGPGTRLTVT.

The table lists this clone with a few counts. The chain uses TRBV10-3 and TRBJ1-5; tentative D call: TRBD1 (6 bases). This CDR3 is built from 14 residues. Between the trimmed V and J ends, which lost 5 bases and 4 bases, there was a span of 12 bases. Per the germline V gene, CDR1 is ENHRY and CDR2 is SYGVKD. CDR3 loop: CAISSQGSNQPQHF. The CDR3 nucleotides are TGTGCCATCAGTTCACAGGGATCTAATCAGCCCCAGCATTTT.

This clone was seen a single time. CDR3: CASSLAPQKPEAFF. CDR3 DNA sequence: TGTGCCAGCAGCTTAGCCCCGCAGAAACCTGAAGCTTTCTTT. The J gene is TRBJ1-1, the V gene TRBV7-9, with no clear D. Germline V gene lookup returns CDR1 SEHNR and CDR2 FQNEAQ (reference sequence). The length of the CDR3 is 14 residues. With 0 bases removed from V and 6 bases from J, the gap between germline ends came to 11 bases.

This clone has just a few counts. V usage is TRBV27 and J usage is TRBJ1-2; 8 bases line up with TRBD1. The germline CDR1 and CDR2 sequences are MNHEY and SMNVEV (reference sequence). This CDR3 has 14 amino acids. V lost 3 bases and J lost 4; bases outside the gene matches: 4. CDR3 DNA: TGTGCCAGCAGTTTCTCCGACAGGGGCTATGGCTACACCTTC. Its translation: CASSFSDRGYGYTF.

The J gene is TRBJ2-3, the V gene TRBV24-1; TRBD1 agrees at 8 bases. Germline V gene data show CDR1 as KGHDR and CDR2 as SFDVKD. Trimming cost V 5 bases and J 4 bases; bases outside gene matches: 7. This CDR3 is built from 15 residues. Written as DNA, the CDR3 is TGTGCCACCAGTGTTGGACAGGGAGGCCCAGATACGCAGTATTTT. Amino acid sequence: CATSVGQGGPDTQYF.

This chain connects TRBV14 to TRBJ2-6; 9 bases match TRBD1. The CDR3 runs 22 residues. The germline V gene encodes CDR1 SGHDN and CDR2 FVKESK. After removal of 0 bases from V and 4 bases from J, the junction contained 19 bases not matched to a gene. This CDR3 is CASSQDRFIRGQGRAGANVLTF. The CDR3 bases are TGTGCCAGCAGCCAAGATCGATTTATCCGAGGACAGGGGCGCGCGGGGGCCAACGTCCTGACTTTC.

This CDR3 is CASSRNKLPYEQYF. The CDR3 coding sequence is TGTGCCAGCAGCCGAAATAAATTACCTTACGAGCAGTACTTC. V and J are TRBV11-2 and TRBJ2-7; D not resolved. V was pared by 5 bases and J by 4 bases, with 15 bases between. The germline gives CDR1 SGHAT, CDR2 FQNNGV. The CDR3 is made up of 14 amino acids.